These T cell receptor beta chains were read from a single sample in a study of control samples from healthy donors and cancer patients. Measured with immunoSEQ multiplex PCR; TCRdb has only the in-frame clones, and not every one. Seen here are 100,000 or so clones, 80% to 90% observed once, and the top ten hold 7.8%. The sequencing sample was made of blood. The receptors were gathered from a young man in good health. Each CDR3 is given with its conserved first and last residue. Each record gives: CDR3 protein, J gene, V gene.

CASSPSGRGETQYF TRBJ2-5 TRBV7-9
CASSPQTGEVKFF TRBJ2-1 TRBV18
CATSDLQPGSYNEQFF TRBJ2-1 TRBV24-1
CASSPRGVDNSPLHF TRBJ1-6 TRBV7-9
CAISESGSYNSPLHF TRBJ1-6 TRBV10-3
CASSLAVGVTQYF TRBJ2-3 TRBV28
CASAPWTSGGGELFF TRBJ2-2 TRBV2
CASSELAGNTGELFF TRBJ2-2 TRBV6-1
CASVAWYYGYTF TRBJ1-2 TRBV9
CASSLGPGREAFF TRBJ1-1 TRBV7-3
CASSRGQYYGYTF TRBJ1-2 TRBV19
CASSHLSGGSYNEQFF TRBJ2-1 TRBV4-1
CASSYPRDRESSYNEQFF TRBJ2-1 TRBV7-9
CATSDLSLADNGGEQFF TRBJ2-1 TRBV24-1
CAWSERNWLNTEAFF TRBJ1-1 TRBV30
CASSRETGYSYNEQFF TRBJ2-1 TRBV4-1